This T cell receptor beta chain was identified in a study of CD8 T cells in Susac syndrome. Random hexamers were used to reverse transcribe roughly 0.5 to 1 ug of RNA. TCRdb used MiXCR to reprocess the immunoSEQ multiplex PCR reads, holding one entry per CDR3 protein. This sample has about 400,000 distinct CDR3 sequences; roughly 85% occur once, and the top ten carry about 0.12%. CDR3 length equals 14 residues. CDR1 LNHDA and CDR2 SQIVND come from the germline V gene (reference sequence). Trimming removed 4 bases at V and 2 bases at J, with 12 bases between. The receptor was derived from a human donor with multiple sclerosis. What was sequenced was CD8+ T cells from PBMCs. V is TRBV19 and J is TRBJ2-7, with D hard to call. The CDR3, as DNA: TGTGCCAGTAGTACCGCCTACTCCCCCTACGAGCAGTACTTC. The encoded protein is CASSTAYSPYEQYF.